These 8 T cell receptor beta chains were all obtained from the same sample, sequenced in a study of beta chain features in type 1 diabetes. Expressed TCRB transcripts were sequenced after all isolated RNA was converted to cDNA. The method was immunoSEQ multiplex PCR; TCRdb's version includes in-frame clones alone and lacks a portion of them. There are around 150,000 clones in the sample; about 7% occur only once, and 1.1% to 1.5% lies in the top ten. The sample consisted of central memory CD4+ T cells from blood. The receptors originated from a woman between 25 and 40 years old in good health.

The J gene is TRBJ2-5, the V gene TRBV28; 12 bases map to TRBD2. The J segment lost 0 bases and the V segment lost 5 bases, leaving 10 bases of the junction unmatched. The CDR3 runs 18 residues. Germline V gene lookup returns CDR1 MDHEN and CDR2 SYDVKM. The chain's CDR3 is CASSMLGLAGKYQETQYF. In DNA, the CDR3 is TGTGCCAGCAGTATGCTAGGACTAGCGGGGAAGTACCAAGAGACCCAGTACTTC.

The chain uses TRBV5-4 and TRBJ2-7; D is perhaps TRBD1 (6 bases). The V gene's germline CDR1 is SGHNT and CDR2 YYREEE (reference sequence). This CDR3 is 16 amino acids long. Trimming stripped 4 bases from V and 0 bases from J, with 17 bases between. CDR3 coding DNA: TGTGCCAGCAGCCTCCCTCCAGGGGCCCGCTCCTACGAGCAGTACTTC. Its protein is CASSLPPGARSYEQYF.

The sample holds a few counts of this clone. The chain recombines TRBV19 with TRBJ1-2; tentatively, D is TRBD1 (6 bases). The CDR3 covers 12 residues. V was pared by 8 bases and J by 8 bases, with 15 bases between. Germline V gene data show CDR1 as LNHDA and CDR2 as SQIVND (reference sequence). CDR3 amino acids: CASADRIQGYTF. CDR3 nucleotide sequence: TGTGCCAGTGCCGACAGGATCCAAGGCTACACCTTC.

Ten or more counts support this clone. V is TRBV7-2 and J is TRBJ1-2; tentative D call: TRBD1 (5 bases). This CDR3 is 13 amino acids long. The germline V gene encodes CDR1 SGHTA and CDR2 FQGNSA. V shed 5 bases and J shed 5 bases, with 12 bases lying between them. Here the CDR3 reads CASSRGGAYGYTF. The CDR3 nucleotides read TGTGCCAGCAGCCGGGGCGGGGCTTATGGCTACACCTTC.

This clone turned up a few times. The V gene is TRBV28, the J gene TRBJ2-7, with TRBD1 as a possible D gene (6 bases). Deletions cut 5 bases from V and 5 bases from J, with 10 bases between. Germline assignment: CDR1 MDHEN and CDR2 SYDVKM. The CDR3 runs 12 residues. For the CDR3, the DNA is TGTGCCAGCAGTAAACAGGGCAACGAGCAGTACTTC. Its protein product is CASSKQGNEQYF. The variable domain in full, with the rest retrieved from reference TRBV28 and TRBJ2-7, is DVKVTQSSRYLVKRTGEKVFLECVQDMDHENMFWYRQDPGLGLRLIYFSYDVKMKEKGDIPEGYSVSREKKERFSLILESASTNQTSMYLCASSKQGNEQYFGPGTRLTVT.

The chain links TRBV25-1 to TRBJ2-5; possible D gene TRBD2, 5 bases. Trimming removed 4 bases from V and 4 bases from J, with 16 bases in between. Per germline, CDR1 MGHDK and CDR2 SYGVNS. This CDR3 contains 15 residues. CDR3 coding DNA: TGTGCCAGCAGTGCAAACCAAGGACTCGCAGAGACCCAGTACTTC. Translated: CASSANQGLAETQYF.

In its sample, this clone was seen many times. The genes are TRBV14 and TRBJ2-5; TRBD2 agrees at 7 bases. V was clipped by 0 bases and J by 0 bases; unmatched bases: 4. Germline CDR1 and CDR2: SGHDN and FVKESK. The CDR3 spans 16 residues. The CDR3 is CASSQDAGTNQETQYF. The CDR3 coding sequence is TGTGCCAGCAGCCAAGATGCAGGGACTAACCAAGAGACCCAGTACTTC.

The CDR3 region is CASSARPLRVDNEQFF. DNA of the CDR3: TGTGCCAGCAGTGCCCGACCGCTCCGGGTGGACAATGAGCAGTTCTTC. The chain joins TRBV2 to TRBJ2-1; D remains ambiguous. The germline V gene has CDR1 SNHLY and CDR2 FYNNEI. The CDR3 runs to 16 residues. The V and J ends lost 4 bases and 5 bases respectively, with 18 bases between them.